The 11 T cell receptor beta chains in this list originate from one sample, sequenced in a study of T cells after yellow fever vaccination. MiXCR was run by TCRdb on the 5' RACE reads, yielding one entry per CDR3 protein. The sample yields about 110,000 distinct CDR3 sequences, 8% to 9.5% seen once. Sequenced here: CD8+ T cells sorted from PBMCs, sampled 45 days after the yellow fever booster vaccination. These TCRs come from a man aged 30 to 45 who received the YFV17D yellow fever vaccine.

This clonotype was seen ten or more times. The rearrangement links TRBV20-1 to TRBJ2-7; D is unresolved. This CDR3 spans 13 amino acids. Per the germline V gene, CDR1 is DFQATT and CDR2 is SNEGSKA (reference sequence). Between the trimmed V and J ends, which lost 3 bases and 5 bases, there was a span of 14 bases. Here the CDR3 DNA reads TGCAGTGCTAGTCGGGTGATAGGAGACGAGCAGTACTTC. Its protein is CSASRVIGDEQYF.

This clonotype was observed many times. The chain uses TRBV4-3 and TRBJ2-1; 12 bases agree with TRBD2. Germline V gives CDR1 LGHNA, CDR2 YSLEER. V trimming: 1 base; J trimming: 8 bases; junction bases outside the gene matches: 6. The CDR3 runs 16 residues. This CDR3 reads CASSQATSGSFDEQFF. The CDR3 DNA follows: TGCGCCAGCAGCCAAGCGACTAGCGGGAGTTTCGATGAGCAGTTCTTC.

At least ten counts were recorded for this clonotype. The chain joins TRBV7-6 to TRBJ1-5; TRBD1 matches at 9 bases. The germline CDR1 and CDR2 sequences are SGHVS and FNYEAQ. Trimming at V came to 5 bases and at J to 8 bases, leaving 7 bases not matched to a gene. The CDR3 contains 14 residues. The CDR3 nucleotides read TGTGCCAGCAGCCTCGGACAGGGGTTGGAGCCCCAGCATTTT. Translated: CASSLGQGLEPQHF. Looking up the rest from reference TRBV7-6 and TRBJ1-5 gives the full variable domain: GAGVSQSPRYKVTKRGQDVALRCDPISGHVSLYWYRQALGQGPEFLTYFNYEAQQDKSGLPNDRFSAERPEGSISTLTIQRTEQRDSAMYRCASSLGQGLEPQHFGDGTRLSIL.

This clonotype was seen many times. This chain links TRBV29-1 with TRBJ2-5; 7 nucleotides line up with TRBD1. V was pared by 0 bases and J by 4 bases, with 5 bases of the junction left unmatched. Germline loops: CDR1 SQVTM, CDR2 ANQGSEA. The CDR3 loop spans 14 amino acids. The CDR3 coding sequence is TGCAGCGTTGAAGATCTGGGGACAGCAGAGACCCAGTACTTC. Its protein product is CSVEDLGTAETQYF.

Many counts were recorded for this clonotype. The chain carries TRBV6-5 and TRBJ2-7; D possibly corresponds to TRBD2 (5 bases). Germline V gene sequence: CDR1 MNHEY, CDR2 SVGAGI. Trimming pared 2 bases from V and 0 bases from J, leaving 11 bases between. The CDR3 totals 15 residues. The CDR3 sequence is CASSYGPGSSYEQYF. The CDR3 DNA follows: TGTGCCAGCAGTTACGGGCCGGGGAGCTCCTACGAGCAGTACTTC.

This clonotype turned up a few times. This rearrangement joins TRBV15 to TRBJ2-1, with 14 bases fitting TRBD2. CDR1 is LNHNV, CDR2 YYDKDF, per germline (reference sequence). The V and J ends lost 0 bases and 3 bases, in that order; junction bases with no gene match: 13. The CDR3 covers 21 residues. The DNA of the CDR3 is TGTGCCACCAGCAGAGATCCGTCAGGGACTAGCGGGAGTGGTTTCTACAATGAGCAGTTCTTC. Its translation: CATSRDPSGTSGSGFYNEQFF. Using reference TRBV15 and TRBJ2-1 for the parts outside the CDR3, the full variable domain is DAMVIQNPRYQVTQFGKPVTLSCSQTLNHNVMYWYQQKSSQAPKLLFHYYDKDFNNEADTPDNFQSRRPNTSFCFLDIRSPGLGDTAMYLCATSRDPSGTSGSGFYNEQFFGPGTRLTVL.

This clonotype has a count of ten or more. V gene TRBV10-3 combines with J gene TRBJ2-5; D gene ambiguous. The CDR3 has 11 amino acids. V was trimmed by 10 bases and J by 2 bases, leaving 8 bases between them. Germline V lookup: CDR1 ENHRY, CDR2 SYGVKD. CDR3 in amino acids: CASTDQETQYF. CDR3 in DNA: TGTGCCAGCACAGATCAAGAGACCCAGTACTTC.

This sequence joins TRBV25-1 and TRBJ1-2, with D perhaps TRBD1 (5 bases). The CDR3 is 13 residues long. Trimming shortened V by 8 bases and J by 3 bases, and 13 bases separated the two germline ends. Germline V gives CDR1 MGHDK, CDR2 SYGVNS. CDR3: CASGPEGDYGYTF. Here the CDR3 DNA reads TGTGCCAGCGGCCCTGAAGGGGACTATGGCTACACCTTC.

This clonotype was counted only a few times. The genes are TRBV12-5 and TRBJ2-2; D is ambiguous. The CDR3 has 14 amino acids. V was cut by 7 bases and J by 1 base, with 10 bases left in between. Germline CDR1 LGHNT, CDR2 FRNRAP. The CDR3 region is CASVPLGNTGELFF. In nucleotides, the CDR3 is TGTGCTAGTGTCCCCCTTGGGAACACCGGGGAGCTGTTTTTT.

To note about this clonotype: This clone may be a read error of a much larger clone one base away. The gene calls are TRBV27 and TRBJ2-4; no reliable D call. Looked up from germline, CDR1 is MNHEY and CDR2 is SMNVEV (reference sequence). V was clipped by 6 bases and J by 6 bases, with 15 bases between them. CDR3 size: 14 residues. As DNA, the CDR3 is TGTGCCAGCAGATTAGGACCGGCTGGAAACATTCAGTACTTC. Residues: CASRLGPAGNIQYF.

This clonotype has at least ten counts. V is TRBV6-5 and J is TRBJ2-7; no clear D gene. Trimming pared 4 bases from V and 0 bases from J, leaving 16 bases between. Per the germline V gene, CDR1 is MNHEY and CDR2 is SVGAGI. The CDR3 spans 16 residues. CDR3 protein: CASSFLGPLNSYEQYF. The CDR3 coding sequence is TGTGCCAGCAGTTTCCTCGGGCCCTTAAACTCCTACGAGCAGTACTTC.